A selection of T cell receptor beta chains follows, all from one sample in a study of cytomegalovirus exposure and HLA in healthy donors. TCRdb's copy holds only in-frame clones and misses some; the assay was immunoSEQ multiplex PCR. The repertoire includes about 170,000 clones, about 85% of them detected once, and approximately 2.5% sits in the top ten. The source material was PBMCs. The source of these receptors is a man aged 25 to 45 in good health and CMV-seropositive. Each CDR3 is given with its conserved first and last residue. Each record gives: clone size, V gene, D gene, J gene, CDR3 protein, CDR3 DNA. The D gene is left open where the match is weak. Only part of the rows carry a size: once, few, many, or a class if the clone is expanded.

clone size: NA; V gene: TRBV29-1; D gene: NA; J gene: TRBJ1-2; CDR3 protein: CSVDDGDYGYTF; CDR3 DNA: TGCAGCGTTGATGACGGGGACTATGGCTACACCTTC
clone size: NA; V gene: TRBV6-6; D gene: TRBD1; J gene: TRBJ1-2; CDR3 protein: CASSPPGGAGYTF; CDR3 DNA: TGTGCCAGCAGTCCTCCAGGGGGCGCTGGCTACACCTTC
clone size: NA; V gene: TRBV4-3; D gene: NA; J gene: TRBJ1-2; CDR3 protein: CASSQLTGTRGYTF; CDR3 DNA: TGCGCCAGCAGCCAATTAACAGGGACGCGGGGCTACACCTTC
clone size: once; V gene: TRBV28; D gene: TRBD1; J gene: TRBJ1-3; CDR3 protein: CASSPQGAAGNTIYF; CDR3 DNA: TGTGCCAGCAGTCCTCAGGGGGCGGCTGGAAACACCATATATTTT
clone size: NA; V gene: TRBV4-2; D gene: TRBD2; J gene: TRBJ2-1; CDR3 protein: CASSPTSEAGRRISYNEQFF; CDR3 DNA: TGTGCCAGCAGCCCCACCTCGGAAGCGGGGCGTCGAATTTCCTACAATGAGCAGTTCTTC
clone size: NA; V gene: TRBV10-2; D gene: TRBD2; J gene: TRBJ2-2; CDR3 protein: CASSGAGGTGELFF; CDR3 DNA: TGCGCCAGCAGCGGAGCGGGGGGGACCGGGGAGCTGTTTTTT
clone size: NA; V gene: TRBV7-3; D gene: TRBD1; J gene: TRBJ2-4; CDR3 protein: CASSLGTGGANIQYF; CDR3 DNA: TGTGCCAGCAGCTTAGGGACAGGGGGTGCAAACATTCAGTACTTC
clone size: NA; V gene: TRBV4-1; D gene: TRBD2; J gene: TRBJ2-1; CDR3 protein: CASSRLMGGSDNEQFF; CDR3 DNA: TGCGCCAGCAGCCGCCTTATGGGCGGGAGTGACAATGAGCAGTTCTTC
clone size: NA; V gene: TRBV9; D gene: TRBD1; J gene: TRBJ1-2; CDR3 protein: CASRGEGTGGFVYGYTF; CDR3 DNA: TGTGCCAGCAGGGGGGAAGGGACAGGGGGCTTTGTCTATGGCTACACCTTC
clone size: NA; V gene: TRBV7-8; D gene: NA; J gene: TRBJ1-2; CDR3 protein: CASSFNRDYGYTF; CDR3 DNA: TGTGCCAGCAGCTTCAACAGGGACTATGGCTACACCTTC
clone size: NA; V gene: TRBV2; D gene: NA; J gene: TRBJ2-3; CDR3 protein: CASSEAPRGTDTQYF; CDR3 DNA: TGTGCCAGCAGTGAAGCCCCCCGAGGGACAGATACGCAGTATTTT
clone size: NA; V gene: TRBV5-4; D gene: TRBD2; J gene: TRBJ2-2; CDR3 protein: CAVEVTSGANTGELFF; CDR3 DNA: TGTGCCGTGGAGGTTACTAGCGGGGCTAACACCGGGGAGCTGTTTTTT
clone size: few; V gene: TRBV19; D gene: NA; J gene: TRBJ2-7; CDR3 protein: CASSPRGSHSYEQYF; CDR3 DNA: TGTGCCAGTAGTCCCCGCGGCAGCCACTCCTACGAGCAGTACTTC
clone size: NA; V gene: TRBV5-7; D gene: NA; J gene: TRBJ2-3; CDR3 protein: CASSPSGYRHTDTQYF; CDR3 DNA: TGTGCCAGCAGCCCCTCGGGTTACCGGCACACAGATACGCAGTATTTT
clone size: NA; V gene: TRBV5-4; D gene: TRBD2; J gene: TRBJ2-7; CDR3 protein: CASSVRRLAGVGEQYF; CDR3 DNA: TGTGCCAGCAGCGTGCGACGACTAGCGGGAGTGGGAGAGCAGTACTTC
clone size: NA; V gene: TRBV2; D gene: TRBD2; J gene: TRBJ2-6; CDR3 protein: CASSAYGTSGRYYSGANVLTF; CDR3 DNA: TGTGCCAGCAGTGCCTACGGGACTAGCGGGAGGTATTACTCTGGGGCCAACGTCCTGACTTTC
clone size: NA; V gene: TRBV27; D gene: NA; J gene: TRBJ2-3; CDR3 protein: CASSSRRTSTDTQYF; CDR3 DNA: TGTGCCAGCAGCTCTCGGCGGACTAGCACAGATACGCAGTATTTT
clone size: NA; V gene: TRBV27; D gene: TRBD1; J gene: TRBJ1-4; CDR3 protein: CASRTLGTGNEKLFF; CDR3 DNA: TGTGCCAGCAGGACTCTCGGGACAGGGAACGAAAAACTGTTTTTT
clone size: NA; V gene: TRBV4-3; D gene: TRBD1; J gene: TRBJ2-3; CDR3 protein: CASSQDRVTGGLHTQYF; CDR3 DNA: TGCGCCAGCAGCCAAGATAGAGTGACAGGGGGCTTGCATACGCAGTATTTT
clone size: few; V gene: TRBV5-1; D gene: NA; J gene: TRBJ2-1; CDR3 protein: CASRLDQGPYNEQFF; CDR3 DNA: TGCGCCAGCAGACTGGATCAGGGGCCTTACAATGAGCAGTTCTTC
clone size: NA; V gene: TRBV19; D gene: TRBD2; J gene: TRBJ2-1; CDR3 protein: CASSLASGTLGAVF; CDR3 DNA: TGTGCCAGTAGTTTGGCTAGCGGGACCCTGGGGGCGGTCTTC
clone size: NA; V gene: TRBV7-6; D gene: TRBD1; J gene: TRBJ2-7; CDR3 protein: CASSPRQGHEQYF; CDR3 DNA: TGTGCCAGCTCCCCCCGACAGGGCCACGAGCAGTACTTC
clone size: NA; V gene: TRBV28; D gene: TRBD2; J gene: TRBJ2-5; CDR3 protein: CASRTGGETQYF; CDR3 DNA: TGTGCCAGCAGGACGGGAGGGGAGACCCAGTACTTC
clone size: once; V gene: TRBV7-2; D gene: NA; J gene: TRBJ2-3; CDR3 protein: CASSPHTDTQYF; CDR3 DNA: TGTGCCAGCAGCCCCCACACAGATACGCAGTATTTT
clone size: NA; V gene: TRBV27; D gene: NA; J gene: TRBJ1-2; CDR3 protein: CASRNTGSNGYTF; CDR3 DNA: TGTGCCAGCCGAAATACAGGGAGCAATGGCTACACCTTC
clone size: NA; V gene: TRBV5-4; D gene: TRBD1; J gene: TRBJ1-2; CDR3 protein: CASSLGTGRYGYTF; CDR3 DNA: TGTGCCAGCAGCTTAGGGACAGGGCGTTATGGCTACACCTTC
clone size: NA; V gene: TRBV4-1; D gene: NA; J gene: TRBJ2-1; CDR3 protein: CASSRADQREQFF; CDR3 DNA: TGCGCCAGCAGCCGAGCGGACCAGAGAGAGCAGTTCTTC
clone size: NA; V gene: TRBV4-1; D gene: NA; J gene: TRBJ2-2; CDR3 protein: CASSQDRGEERRPGELFF; CDR3 DNA: TGCGCCAGCAGCCAAGATCGCGGGGAAGAAAGGCGGCCCGGGGAGCTGTTTTTT